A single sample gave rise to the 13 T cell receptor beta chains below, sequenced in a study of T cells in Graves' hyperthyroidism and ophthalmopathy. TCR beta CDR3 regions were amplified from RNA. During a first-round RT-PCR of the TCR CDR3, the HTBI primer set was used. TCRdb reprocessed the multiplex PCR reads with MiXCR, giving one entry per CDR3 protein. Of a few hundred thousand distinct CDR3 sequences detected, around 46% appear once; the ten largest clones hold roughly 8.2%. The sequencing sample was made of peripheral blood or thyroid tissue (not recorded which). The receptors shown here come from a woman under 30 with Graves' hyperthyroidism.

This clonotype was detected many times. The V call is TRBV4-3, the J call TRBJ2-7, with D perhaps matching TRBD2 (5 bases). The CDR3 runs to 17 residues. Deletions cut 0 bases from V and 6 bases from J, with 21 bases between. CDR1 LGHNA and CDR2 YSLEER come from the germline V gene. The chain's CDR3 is CASSQEIRSSSSREQYF. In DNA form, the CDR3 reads TGCGCCAGCAGCCAAGAAATCAGGTCTAGCTCCTCCCGCGAGCAGTACTTC.

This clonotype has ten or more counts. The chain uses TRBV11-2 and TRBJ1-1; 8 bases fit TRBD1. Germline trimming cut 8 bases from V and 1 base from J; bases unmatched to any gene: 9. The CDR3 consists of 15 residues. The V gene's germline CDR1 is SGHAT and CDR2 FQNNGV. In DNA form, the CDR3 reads TGTGCCAGCGCGGCAGGGGGCTCCTGGAACACTGAAGCTTTCTTT. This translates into CASAAGGSWNTEAFF.

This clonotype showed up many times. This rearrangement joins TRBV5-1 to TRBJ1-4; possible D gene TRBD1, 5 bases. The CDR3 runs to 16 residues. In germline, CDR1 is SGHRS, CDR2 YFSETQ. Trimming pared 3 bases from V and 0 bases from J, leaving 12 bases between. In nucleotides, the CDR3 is TGCGCCAGCAGCTCGGGACTCGTTGCAACTAATGAAAAACTGTTTTTT. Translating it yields CASSSGLVATNEKLFF.

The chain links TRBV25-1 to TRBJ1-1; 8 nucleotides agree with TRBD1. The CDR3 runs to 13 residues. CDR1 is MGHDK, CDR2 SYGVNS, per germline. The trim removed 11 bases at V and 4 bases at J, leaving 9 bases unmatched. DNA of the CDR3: TGTGCCCGAGTCGGGGACAGGACCACTGAAGCTTTCTTT. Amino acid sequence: CARVGDRTTEAFF. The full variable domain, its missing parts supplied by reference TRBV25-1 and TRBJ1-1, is EADIYQTPRYLVIGTGKKITLECSQTMGHDKMYWYQQDPGMELHLIHYSYGVNSTEKGDLSSESTVSRIRTEHFPLTLESARPSHTSQYLCARVGDRTTEAFFGQGTRLTVV.

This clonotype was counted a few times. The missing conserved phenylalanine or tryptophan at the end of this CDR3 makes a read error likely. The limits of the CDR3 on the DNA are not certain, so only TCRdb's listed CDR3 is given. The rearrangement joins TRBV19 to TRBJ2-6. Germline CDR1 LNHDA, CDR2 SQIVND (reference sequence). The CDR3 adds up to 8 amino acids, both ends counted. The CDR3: CASRAGTS.

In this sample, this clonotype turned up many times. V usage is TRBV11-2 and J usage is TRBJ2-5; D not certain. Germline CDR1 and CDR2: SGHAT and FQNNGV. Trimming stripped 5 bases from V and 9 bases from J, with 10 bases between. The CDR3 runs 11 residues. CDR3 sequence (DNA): TGTGCCAGCAGCCTCCGTGAGGCCCAGTACTTC. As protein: CASSLREAQYF.

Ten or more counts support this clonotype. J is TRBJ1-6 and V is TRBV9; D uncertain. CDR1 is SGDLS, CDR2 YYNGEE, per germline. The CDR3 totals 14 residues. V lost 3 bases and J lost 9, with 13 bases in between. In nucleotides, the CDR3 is TGTGCCAGCAGCGGTTCACGGTGGGGTTCACCCCTCCACTTT. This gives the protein CASSGSRWGSPLHF. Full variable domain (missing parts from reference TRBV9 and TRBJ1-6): DSGVTQTPKHLITATGQRVTLRCSPRSGDLSVYWYQQSLDQGLQFLIQYYNGEERAKGNILERFSAQQFPDLHSELNLSSLELGDSALYFCASSGSRWGSPLHFGNGTRLTVT.

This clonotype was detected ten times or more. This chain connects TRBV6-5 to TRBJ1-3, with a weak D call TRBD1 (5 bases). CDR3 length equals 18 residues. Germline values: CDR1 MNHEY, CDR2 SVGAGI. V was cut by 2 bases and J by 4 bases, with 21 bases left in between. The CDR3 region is CASSYASYIRGNGNTIYF. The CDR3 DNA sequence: TGTGCCAGCAGTTACGCGTCGTACATTCGGGGGAACGGAAACACCATATATTTT.

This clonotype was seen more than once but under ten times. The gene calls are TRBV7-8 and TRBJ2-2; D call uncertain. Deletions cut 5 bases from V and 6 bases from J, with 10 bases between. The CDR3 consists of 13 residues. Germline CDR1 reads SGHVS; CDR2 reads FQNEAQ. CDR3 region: CASSQTFPGELFF. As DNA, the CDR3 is TGTGCCAGCAGCCAGACTTTCCCCGGGGAGCTGTTTTTT.

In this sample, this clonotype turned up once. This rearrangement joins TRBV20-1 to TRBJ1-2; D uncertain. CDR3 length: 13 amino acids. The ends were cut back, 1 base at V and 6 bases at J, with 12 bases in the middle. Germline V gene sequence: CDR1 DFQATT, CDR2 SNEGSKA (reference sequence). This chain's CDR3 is CSARVTGVDGYTF. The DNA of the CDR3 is TGCAGTGCTAGAGTCACCGGGGTCGATGGCTACACCTTC.

The CDR3 protein is CSAYTGVGQPQHF. The CDR3 coding sequence is TGCAGTGCATATACAGGGGTCGGTCAGCCCCAGCATTTT. V usage is TRBV20-1 and J usage is TRBJ1-5, with TRBD1 matching 7 bases. V shed 6 bases and J 6 bases; nucleotides not matched to a gene: 8. The CDR3 covers 13 residues. CDR1 DFQATT and CDR2 SNEGSKA come from the germline V gene (reference sequence).

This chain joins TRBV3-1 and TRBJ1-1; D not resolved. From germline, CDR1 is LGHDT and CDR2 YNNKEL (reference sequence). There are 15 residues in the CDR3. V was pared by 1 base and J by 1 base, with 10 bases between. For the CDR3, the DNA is TGTGCCAGCAGCCAAGTGATGGTTTCGAACACTGAAGCTTTCTTT. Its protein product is CASSQVMVSNTEAFF.

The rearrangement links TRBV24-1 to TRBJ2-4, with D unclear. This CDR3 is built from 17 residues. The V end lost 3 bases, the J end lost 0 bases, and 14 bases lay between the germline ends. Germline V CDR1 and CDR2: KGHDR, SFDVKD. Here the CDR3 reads CATSDRVPDLAKNIQYF. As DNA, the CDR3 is TGTGCCACCAGTGATAGGGTGCCGGATCTAGCCAAAAACATTCAGTACTTC.